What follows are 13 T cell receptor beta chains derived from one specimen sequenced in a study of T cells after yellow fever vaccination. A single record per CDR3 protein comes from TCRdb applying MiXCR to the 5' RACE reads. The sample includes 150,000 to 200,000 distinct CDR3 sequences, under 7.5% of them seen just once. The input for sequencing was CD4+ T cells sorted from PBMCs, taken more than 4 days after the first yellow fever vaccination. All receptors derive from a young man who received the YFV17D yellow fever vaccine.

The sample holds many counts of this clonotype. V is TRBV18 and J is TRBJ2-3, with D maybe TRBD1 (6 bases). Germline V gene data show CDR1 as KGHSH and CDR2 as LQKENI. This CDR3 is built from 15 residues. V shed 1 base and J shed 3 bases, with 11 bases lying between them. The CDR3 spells CASSPQGEGTDTQYF. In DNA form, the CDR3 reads TGTGCCAGCTCACCACAGGGGGAAGGAACAGATACGCAGTATTTT.

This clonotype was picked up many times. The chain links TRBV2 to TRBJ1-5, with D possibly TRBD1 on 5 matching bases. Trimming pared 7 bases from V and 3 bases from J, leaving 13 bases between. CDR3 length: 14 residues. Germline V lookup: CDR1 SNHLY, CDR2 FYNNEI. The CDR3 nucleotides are TGTGCCAGCACGTTAGGGGCGAACAATCAGCCCCAGCATTTT. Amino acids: CASTLGANNQPQHF. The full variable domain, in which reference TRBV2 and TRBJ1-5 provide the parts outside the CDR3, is EPEVTQTPSHQVTQMGQEVILRCVPISNHLYFYWYRQILGQKVEFLVSFYNNEISEKSEIFDDQFSVERPDGSNFTLKIRSTKLEDSAMYFCASTLGANNQPQHFGDGTRLSIL.

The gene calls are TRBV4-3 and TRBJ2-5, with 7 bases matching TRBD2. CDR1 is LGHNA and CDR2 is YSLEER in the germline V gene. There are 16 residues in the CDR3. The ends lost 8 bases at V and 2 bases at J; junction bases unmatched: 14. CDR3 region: CASEEVFGGGQETQYF. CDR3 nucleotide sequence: TGCGCCAGCGAAGAAGTATTTGGGGGGGGACAAGAGACCCAGTACTTC.

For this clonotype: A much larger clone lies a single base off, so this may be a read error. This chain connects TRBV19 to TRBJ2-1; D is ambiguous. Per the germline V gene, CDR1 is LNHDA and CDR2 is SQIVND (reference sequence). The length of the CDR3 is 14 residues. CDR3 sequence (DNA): TGTGACAGTAGGAAATCCAGCTCCTACAATGAGCAGTTCTTC. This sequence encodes CDSRKSSSYNEQFF.

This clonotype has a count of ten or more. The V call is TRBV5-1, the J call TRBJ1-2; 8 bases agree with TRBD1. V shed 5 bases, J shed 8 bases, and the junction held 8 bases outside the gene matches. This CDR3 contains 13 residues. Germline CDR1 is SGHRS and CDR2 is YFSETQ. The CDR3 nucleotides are TGCGCCAGCAGTCGTGGACAGGGTTTGGGCTACACCTTC. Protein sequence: CASSRGQGLGYTF.

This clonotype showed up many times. The CDR3 coding sequence is TGTGCCACCAGTGATCCCAACACCCAAGGCCTGACTTTC. Translation: CATSDPNTQGLTF. V is TRBV24-1 and J is TRBJ2-6; the D is unclear. The germline gives CDR1 KGHDR, CDR2 SFDVKD. This CDR3 has 13 amino acids. V lost 3 bases and J lost 15, with 14 bases in between.

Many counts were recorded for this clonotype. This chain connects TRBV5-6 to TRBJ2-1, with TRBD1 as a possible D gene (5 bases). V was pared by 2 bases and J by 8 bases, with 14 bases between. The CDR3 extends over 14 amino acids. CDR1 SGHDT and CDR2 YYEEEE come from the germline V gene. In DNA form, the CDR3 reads TGTGCCAGCAGCTTCTTGGTGATCAGGGATGAGCAGTTCTTC. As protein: CASSFLVIRDEQFF.

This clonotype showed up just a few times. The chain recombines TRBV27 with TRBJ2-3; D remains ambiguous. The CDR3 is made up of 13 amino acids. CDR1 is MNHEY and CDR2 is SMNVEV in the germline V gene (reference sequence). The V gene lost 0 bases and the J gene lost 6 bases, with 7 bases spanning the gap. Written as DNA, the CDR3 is TGTGCCAGCAGTTTATCCCGGTGGGATACGCAGTATTTT. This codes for CASSLSRWDTQYF.

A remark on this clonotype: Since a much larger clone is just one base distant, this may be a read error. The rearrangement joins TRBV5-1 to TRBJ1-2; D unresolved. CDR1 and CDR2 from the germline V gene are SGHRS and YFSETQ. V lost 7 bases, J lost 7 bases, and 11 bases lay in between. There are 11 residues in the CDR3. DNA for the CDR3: TGCGCCAGCTCAGAATGGGGTGGCTACACCTTC. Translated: CASSEWGGYTF. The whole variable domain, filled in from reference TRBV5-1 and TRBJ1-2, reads KAGVTQTPRYLIKTRGQQVTLSCSPISGHRSVSWYQQTPGQGLQFLFEYFSETQRNKGNFPGRFSGRQFSNSRSEMNVSTLELGDSALYLCASSEWGGYTFGSGTRLTVV.

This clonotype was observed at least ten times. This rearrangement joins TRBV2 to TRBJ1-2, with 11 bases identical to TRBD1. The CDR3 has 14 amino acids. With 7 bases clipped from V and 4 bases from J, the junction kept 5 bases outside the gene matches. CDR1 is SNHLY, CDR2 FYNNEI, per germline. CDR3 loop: CASMPGQGGYGYTF. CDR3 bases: TGTGCCAGCATGCCGGGACAGGGGGGCTATGGCTACACCTTC.

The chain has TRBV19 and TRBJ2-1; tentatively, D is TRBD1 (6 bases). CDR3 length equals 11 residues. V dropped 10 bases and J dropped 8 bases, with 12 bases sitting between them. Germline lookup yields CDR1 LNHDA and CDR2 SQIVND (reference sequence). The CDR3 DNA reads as TGTGCCACCGTACAGGGCGATGAGCAGTTCTTC. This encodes CATVQGDEQFF.

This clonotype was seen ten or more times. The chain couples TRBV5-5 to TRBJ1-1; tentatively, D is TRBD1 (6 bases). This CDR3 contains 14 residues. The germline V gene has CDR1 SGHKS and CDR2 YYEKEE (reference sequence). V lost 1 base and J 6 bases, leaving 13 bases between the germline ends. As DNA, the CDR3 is TGTGCCAGCAGCTTGTTCCTACAGGGCCCTGAAGCTTTCTTT. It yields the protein CASSLFLQGPEAFF. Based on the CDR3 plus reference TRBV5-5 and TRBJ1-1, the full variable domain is DAGVTQSPTHLIKTRGQQVTLRCSPISGHKSVSWYQQVLGQGPQFIFQYYEKEERGRGNFPDRFSARQFPNYSSELNVNALLLGDSALYLCASSLFLQGPEAFFGQGTRLTVV.

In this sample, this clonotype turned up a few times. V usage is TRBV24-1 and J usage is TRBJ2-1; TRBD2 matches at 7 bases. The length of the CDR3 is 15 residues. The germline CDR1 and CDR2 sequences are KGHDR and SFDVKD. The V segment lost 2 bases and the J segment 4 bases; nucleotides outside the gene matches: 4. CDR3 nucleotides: TGTGCCACCAGTGATTCGTGGGGGGGGTACAATGAGCAGTTCTTC. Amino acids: CATSDSWGGYNEQFF.